Listed here are 2 T cell receptor beta chains from one sample, sequenced in a study of blood T cell repertoires in COVID-19. Sequencing was performed with immunoSEQ multiplex PCR; in TCRdb, only in-frame clones are kept and a portion is missing. Among more than 95,000 clones listed, around 90% were seen once. Input material: peripheral blood. The receptor set was obtained from a human donor in a cohort sampled during active COVID-19.

The V gene is TRBV25-1, the J gene TRBJ1-2; D might be TRBD1 (5 bases). This CDR3 is 15 amino acids long. CDR1 is MGHDK and CDR2 is SYGVNS in the germline V gene. Trimming shortened V by 4 bases and J by 2 bases, and 14 bases separated the two germline ends. CDR3 region: CASSGTREANYGYTF. The CDR3 region has the DNA TGTGCCAGCAGTGGCACCAGGGAGGCAAACTATGGCTACACCTTC.

V is TRBV5-1 and J is TRBJ2-2, with D uncertain. The CDR3 length is 12 residues. V lost 0 bases to trimming and J lost 7 bases, with 4 bases between them. Germline CDR1 SGHRS, CDR2 YFSETQ. The CDR3 coding sequence is TGCGCCAGCAGCTTGGAGCTCGGGGAGCTGTTTTTT. It codes for CASSLELGELFF.